This TCR beta chain was sequenced in a study of T-cell reconstitution after alpha-beta-depleted transplantation in children. There are 14 residues in the CDR3. CDR1 and CDR2 from the germline V gene are SGHDT and YYEEEE. V gave up 2 bases and J gave up 5 bases, with 13 bases separating them. This sample's TCRbeta library carried unique molecular identifier barcodes. In TCRdb, the PCR reads were re-called with MiXCR into one record per CDR3 protein. The sample yields approximately 390,000 distinct CDR3 sequences, roughly 11% seen once. This clonotype was found a few times. The origin of this receptor is a human donor who donated a stem cell graft to a child with acute myeloid leukemia. This material consisted of PBMCs from the stem cell graft donor, taken from the stem cell graft. The V and J genes are TRBV5-6 and TRBJ2-5; D call uncertain. In DNA, the CDR3 is TGTGCCAGCAGCTTATTAGTACTTCCTGAGACCCAGTACTTC. As protein: CASSLLVLPETQYF. Looking up the rest from reference TRBV5-6 and TRBJ2-5 gives the full variable domain: DAGVTQSPTHLIKTRGQQVTLRCSPKSGHDTVSWYQQALGQGPQFIFQYYEEEERQRGNFPDRFSGHQFPNYSSELNVNALLLGDSALYLCASSLLVLPETQYFGPGTRLLVL.